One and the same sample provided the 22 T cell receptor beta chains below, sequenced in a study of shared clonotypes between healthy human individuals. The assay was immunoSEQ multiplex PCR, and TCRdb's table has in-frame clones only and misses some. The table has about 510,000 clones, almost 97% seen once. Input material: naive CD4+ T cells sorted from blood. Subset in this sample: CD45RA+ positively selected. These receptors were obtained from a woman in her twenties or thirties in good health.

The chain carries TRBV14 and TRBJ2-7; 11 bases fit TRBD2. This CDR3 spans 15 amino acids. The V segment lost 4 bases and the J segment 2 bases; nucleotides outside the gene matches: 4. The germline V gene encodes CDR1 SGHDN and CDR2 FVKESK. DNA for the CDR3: TGTGCCAGCAGCCGGGGGACTAGCGGCACCTACGAGCAGTACTTC. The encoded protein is CASSRGTSGTYEQYF.

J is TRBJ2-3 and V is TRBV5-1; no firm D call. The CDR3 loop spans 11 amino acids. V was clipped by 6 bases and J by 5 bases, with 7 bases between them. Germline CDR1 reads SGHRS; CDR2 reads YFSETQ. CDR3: CASKLVDTQYF. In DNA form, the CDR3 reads TGCGCCAGCAAGTTGGTAGATACGCAGTATTTT.

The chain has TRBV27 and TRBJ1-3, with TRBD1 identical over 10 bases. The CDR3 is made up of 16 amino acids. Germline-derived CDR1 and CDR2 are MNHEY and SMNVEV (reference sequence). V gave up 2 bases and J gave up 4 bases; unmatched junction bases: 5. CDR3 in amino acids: CASSLGTGVAGNTIYF. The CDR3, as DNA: TGTGCCAGCAGTTTAGGGACAGGGGTAGCGGGAAACACCATATATTTT.

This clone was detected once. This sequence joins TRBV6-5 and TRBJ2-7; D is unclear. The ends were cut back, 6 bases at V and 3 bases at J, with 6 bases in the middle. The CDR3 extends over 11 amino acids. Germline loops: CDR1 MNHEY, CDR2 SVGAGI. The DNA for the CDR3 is TGTGCCAGCAGCAACCGCTACGAGCAGTACTTC. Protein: CASSNRYEQYF.

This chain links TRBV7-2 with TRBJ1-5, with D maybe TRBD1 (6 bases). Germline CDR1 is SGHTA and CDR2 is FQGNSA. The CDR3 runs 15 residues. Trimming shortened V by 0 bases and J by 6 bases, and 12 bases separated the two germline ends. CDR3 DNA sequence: TGTGCCAGCAGCTTAGCGTCTCAGGGGTCTCAGCCCCAGCATTTT. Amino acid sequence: CASSLASQGSQPQHF.

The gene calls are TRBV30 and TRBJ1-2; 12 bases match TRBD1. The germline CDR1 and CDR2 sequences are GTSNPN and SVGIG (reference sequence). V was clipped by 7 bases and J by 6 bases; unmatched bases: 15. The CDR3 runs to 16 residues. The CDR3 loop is CAYKDRDRGRKNGYTF. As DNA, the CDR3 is TGTGCCTACAAGGACCGGGACAGGGGGCGAAAGAATGGCTACACCTTC.

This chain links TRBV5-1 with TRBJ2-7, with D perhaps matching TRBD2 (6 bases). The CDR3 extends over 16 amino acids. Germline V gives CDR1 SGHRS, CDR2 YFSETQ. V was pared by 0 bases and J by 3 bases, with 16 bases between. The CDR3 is CASSLGGVTPRYEQYF. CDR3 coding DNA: TGCGCCAGCAGCTTGGGGGGGGTGACACCCCGCTACGAGCAGTACTTC.

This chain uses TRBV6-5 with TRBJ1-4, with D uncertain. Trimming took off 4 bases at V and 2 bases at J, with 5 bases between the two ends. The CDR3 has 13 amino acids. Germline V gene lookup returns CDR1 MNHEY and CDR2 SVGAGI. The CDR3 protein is CASSFGTNEKLFF. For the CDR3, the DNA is TGTGCCAGCAGTTTCGGGACTAATGAAAAACTGTTTTTT.

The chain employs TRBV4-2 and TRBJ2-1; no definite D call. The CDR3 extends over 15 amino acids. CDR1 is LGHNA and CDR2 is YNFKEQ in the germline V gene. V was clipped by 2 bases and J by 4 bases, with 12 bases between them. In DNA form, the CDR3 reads TGTGCCAGCAGCCAAATTGACTCGTTTTACAATGAGCAGTTCTTC. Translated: CASSQIDSFYNEQFF.

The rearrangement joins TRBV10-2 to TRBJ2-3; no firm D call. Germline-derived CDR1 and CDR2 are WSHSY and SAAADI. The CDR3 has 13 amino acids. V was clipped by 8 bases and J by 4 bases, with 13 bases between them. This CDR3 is CASFGVASDTQYF. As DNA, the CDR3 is TGCGCCAGCTTTGGGGTAGCTTCAGATACGCAGTATTTT.

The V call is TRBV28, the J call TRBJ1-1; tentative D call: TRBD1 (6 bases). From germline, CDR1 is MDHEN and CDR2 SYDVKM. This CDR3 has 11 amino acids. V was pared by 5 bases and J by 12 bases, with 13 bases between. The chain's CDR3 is CASSPRTATFF. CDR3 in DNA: TGTGCCAGCAGTCCTAGGACAGCCACTTTCTTT.

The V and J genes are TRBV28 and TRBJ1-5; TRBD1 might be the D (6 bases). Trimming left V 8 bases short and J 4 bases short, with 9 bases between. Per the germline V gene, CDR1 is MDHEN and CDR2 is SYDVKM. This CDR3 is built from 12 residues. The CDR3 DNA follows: TGTGCCAGCGGACAGTCGAATCAGCCCCAGCATTTT. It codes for CASGQSNQPQHF.

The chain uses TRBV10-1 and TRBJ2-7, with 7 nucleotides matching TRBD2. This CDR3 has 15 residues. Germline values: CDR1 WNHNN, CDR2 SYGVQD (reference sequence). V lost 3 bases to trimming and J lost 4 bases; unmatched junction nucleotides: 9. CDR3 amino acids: CASSDARGVRYEQYF. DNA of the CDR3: TGCGCCAGCAGTGACGCCCGGGGGGTTCGATACGAGCAGTACTTC.

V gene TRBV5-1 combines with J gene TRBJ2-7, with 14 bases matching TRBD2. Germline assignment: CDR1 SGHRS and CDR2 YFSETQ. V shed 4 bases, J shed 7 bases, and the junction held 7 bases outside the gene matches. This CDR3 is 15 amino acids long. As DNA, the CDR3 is TGCGCCAGCAGCCAGACTAGCGGGAGGGCCAATGAGCAGTACTTC. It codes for CASSQTSGRANEQYF.

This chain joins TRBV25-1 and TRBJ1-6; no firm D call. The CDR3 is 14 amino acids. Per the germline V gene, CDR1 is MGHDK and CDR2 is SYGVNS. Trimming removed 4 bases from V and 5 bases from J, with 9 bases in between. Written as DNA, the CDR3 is TGTGCCAGCAGTGCCCATAGCCATAATTCACCCCTCCACTTT. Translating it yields CASSAHSHNSPLHF.

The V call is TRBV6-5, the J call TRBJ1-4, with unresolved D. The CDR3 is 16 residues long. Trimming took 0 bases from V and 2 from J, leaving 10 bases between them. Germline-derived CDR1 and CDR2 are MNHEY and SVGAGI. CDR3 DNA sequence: TGTGCCAGCAGTTACTCAAGACCTCCGACTAATGAAAAACTGTTTTTT. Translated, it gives CASSYSRPPTNEKLFF.

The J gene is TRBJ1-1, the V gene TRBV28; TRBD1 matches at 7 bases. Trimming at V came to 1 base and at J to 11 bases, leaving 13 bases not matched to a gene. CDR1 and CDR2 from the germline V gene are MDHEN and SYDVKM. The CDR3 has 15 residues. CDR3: CASSLFQGDNSGAFF. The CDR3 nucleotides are TGTGCCAGCAGTTTATTTCAGGGGGATAATTCGGGGGCTTTCTTT.

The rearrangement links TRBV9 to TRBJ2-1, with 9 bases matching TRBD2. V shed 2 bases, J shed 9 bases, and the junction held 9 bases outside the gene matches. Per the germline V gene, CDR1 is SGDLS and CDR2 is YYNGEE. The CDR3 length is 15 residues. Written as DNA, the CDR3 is TGTGCCAGCAGCGTGGAAATAGCGGGAGATATTGAGCAGTTCTTC. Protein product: CASSVEIAGDIEQFF.

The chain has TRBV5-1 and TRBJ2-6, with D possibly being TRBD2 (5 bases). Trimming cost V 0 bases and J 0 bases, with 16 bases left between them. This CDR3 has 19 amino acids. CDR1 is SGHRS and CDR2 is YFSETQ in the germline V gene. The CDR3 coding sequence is TGCGCCAGCAGCTTGGTTGCGTTTTTGGCGGGCTCTGGGGCCAACGTCCTGACTTTC. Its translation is CASSLVAFLAGSGANVLTF. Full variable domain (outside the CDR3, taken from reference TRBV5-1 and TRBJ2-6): KAGVTQTPRYLIKTRGQQVTLSCSPISGHRSVSWYQQTPGQGLQFLFEYFSETQRNKGNFPGRFSGRQFSNSRSEMNVSTLELGDSALYLCASSLVAFLAGSGANVLTFGAGSRLTVL.

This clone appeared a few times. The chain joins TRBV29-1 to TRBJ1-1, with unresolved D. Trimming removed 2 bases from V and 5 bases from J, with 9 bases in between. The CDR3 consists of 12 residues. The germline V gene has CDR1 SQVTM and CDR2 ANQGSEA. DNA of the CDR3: TGCAGCGTTGAATTAGGGAGGACTGAAGCTTTCTTT. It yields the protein CSVELGRTEAFF.

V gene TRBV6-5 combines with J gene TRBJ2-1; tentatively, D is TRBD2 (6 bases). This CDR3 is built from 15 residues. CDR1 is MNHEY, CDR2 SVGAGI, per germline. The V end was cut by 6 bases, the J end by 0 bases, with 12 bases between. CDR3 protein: CASSYSGNSYNEQFF. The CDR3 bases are TGTGCCAGCAGCTATAGCGGAAACTCCTACAATGAGCAGTTCTTC.

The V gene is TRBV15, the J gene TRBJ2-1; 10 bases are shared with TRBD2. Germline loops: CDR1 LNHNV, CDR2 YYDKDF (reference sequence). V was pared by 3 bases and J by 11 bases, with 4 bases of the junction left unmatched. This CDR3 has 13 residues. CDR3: CATSSEREGQQFF. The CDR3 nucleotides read TGTGCCACCAGCAGTGAGCGGGAGGGTCAGCAGTTCTTC.